This entry lists 31 T cell receptor beta chains sequenced from one sample in a study of beta chain features in type 1 diabetes. Notes on the study in general: Moderate yet significant TCRB CDR3 shortening was seen in Type 1 diabetes patients in all four CD4+ subsets.

Antigens for these TCRs are unknown. What was sequenced were expressed TCRB transcripts, since all of the isolated RNA had been reverse transcribed. Using immunoSEQ multiplex PCR, the repertoire was profiled, and TCRdb retains in-frame clones only, with some absent. The table includes about 28,000 clones, 56% detected once. The sequenced sample was Tregs from blood. The receptors derive from a woman between 18 and 29 years old with type 1 diabetes.

The V call is TRBV6-5, the J call TRBJ2-7, with 10 bases aligning to TRBD2. This CDR3 contains 15 residues. Germline V gene lookup returns CDR1 MNHEY and CDR2 SVGAGI. Trimming at V came to 4 bases and at J to 1 base, leaving 4 bases not matched to a gene. The CDR3 is CASSSTSGPSYEQYF. The CDR3 DNA reads as TGTGCCAGCAGTTCGACTAGCGGGCCTTCCTACGAGCAGTACTTC.

This clone was found once. The rearrangement links TRBV29-1 to TRBJ2-5; 9 positions agree with TRBD1. The CDR3 contains 15 residues. In germline, CDR1 is SQVTM, CDR2 ANQGSEA. The V and J ends lost 6 bases and 4 bases, in that order; junction bases with no gene match: 12. The CDR3 DNA is TGCAGCGTCTCCACCTGGGGACAGGGTGGAGAGACCCAGTACTTC. This gives the protein CSVSTWGQGGETQYF.

This chain connects TRBV21-1 to TRBJ1-2. TRBV21-1 constitutes a pseudogene. The CDR3 loop spans 16 amino acids. CDR3 region: CASSLPGASANYGYTF. In DNA, the CDR3 is TGTGCCAGCAGCTTGCCCGGAGCGTCAGCTAACTATGGCTACACCTTC.

V usage is TRBV28 and J usage is TRBJ2-3, with 10 bases lining up with TRBD2. The length of the CDR3 is 16 residues. The junction had 7 bases not matched to a gene; V was cut back by 4 bases and J by 3 bases. Germline CDR1 MDHEN, CDR2 SYDVKM. The CDR3: CASSSPSGRGTDTQYF. CDR3 sequence (DNA): TGTGCCAGCAGTTCCCCTAGCGGGAGAGGTACAGATACGCAGTATTTT.

The chain uses TRBV9 and TRBJ1-6; TRBD1 aligns across 7 bases. There are 16 residues in the CDR3. Germline CDR1 and CDR2: SGDLS and YYNGEE. Trimming at V came to 1 base and at J to 7 bases, leaving 8 bases not matched to a gene. CDR3 amino acids: CASSVTGESSNSPLHF. In nucleotides, the CDR3 is TGTGCCAGCAGCGTAACAGGGGAAAGTAGCAATTCACCCCTCCACTTT.

The chain uses TRBV7-3 and TRBJ1-1; D not resolved. V lost 3 bases and J lost 0, with 8 bases in between. The CDR3 runs 14 residues. The germline CDR1 and CDR2 sequences are SGHTA and FQGTGA. CDR3 amino acids: CASSLAGLNTEAFF. For the CDR3, the DNA is TGTGCCAGCAGCTTGGCGGGTTTGAACACTGAAGCTTTCTTT.

The V and J genes are TRBV6-1 and TRBJ2-5, with D possibly TRBD1 on 5 matching bases. V lost 6 bases, J lost 1 base, and 15 bases lay in between. The length of the CDR3 is 15 residues. Germline CDR1 and CDR2: MNHNS and SASEGT. The CDR3 region has the DNA TGTGCCAGCAGGATACAGGTTACAATCCAAGAGACCCAGTACTTC. This gives the protein CASRIQVTIQETQYF.

In DNA, the CDR3 is TGTGCCAGTAGTATAGGGAGCCAAGAGACCCAGTACTTC. Amino acid sequence: CASSIGSQETQYF. This rearrangement joins TRBV19 to TRBJ2-5; D is undetermined. The germline gives CDR1 LNHDA, CDR2 SQIVND (reference sequence). V dropped 1 base and J dropped 1 base, with 4 bases sitting between them. The CDR3 spans 13 residues.

This rearrangement joins TRBV10-1 to TRBJ1-1; no firm D call. CDR3 size: 13 residues. Trimming cost V 3 bases and J 11 bases, with 16 bases left between them. Germline V CDR1 and CDR2: WNHNN, SYGVQD (reference sequence). The CDR3: CASSDFATIGAFF. CDR3 sequence (DNA): TGCGCCAGCAGTGACTTCGCGACAATTGGGGCTTTCTTT.

The rearrangement uses TRBV2 and TRBJ2-1; TRBD2 matches 12 bases. CDR1 and CDR2 from the germline V gene are SNHLY and FYNNEI. CDR3 length: 17 residues. V gave up 8 bases and J gave up 6 bases; unmatched junction bases: 14. The CDR3 DNA reads TGTGCCAGCGTCAGGGACAGGGAACTAGCGGGAGGCAATGAGCAGTTCTTC. Translated, it gives CASVRDRELAGGNEQFF.

This clone was counted between two and nine times. The CDR3 sequence is CASSLGSPTDTQYF. The CDR3 DNA reads as TGTGCCAGCAGCTTAGGTTCTCCCACAGATACGCAGTATTTT. V usage is TRBV7-9 and J usage is TRBJ2-3; D is unclear. Germline V lookup: CDR1 SEHNR, CDR2 FQNEAQ (reference sequence). The CDR3 extends over 14 amino acids. Trimming removed 1 base from V and 2 bases from J, with 7 bases in between.

V gene TRBV7-2 combines with J gene TRBJ1-1, with 7 bases lining up with TRBD1. CDR1 and CDR2 (germline): SGHTA, FQGNSA. J lost 0 bases, V lost 4 bases, and 5 bases had no gene match. The length of the CDR3 is 15 residues. CDR3 DNA sequence: TGTGCCAGCAGCTATCAAACAGGGGTGAACACTGAAGCTTTCTTT. It encodes CASSYQTGVNTEAFF.

This clone has just one count. V and J are TRBV2 and TRBJ2-5, with D possibly TRBD2 on 6 matching bases. CDR1 is SNHLY and CDR2 is FYNNEI in the germline V gene. CDR3 length: 15 residues. The V end lost 6 bases, the J end lost 5 bases, and 19 bases lay between the germline ends. The CDR3 DNA reads TGTGCCAGCAGCGAGTTGGGGGAGGCTCGGGAGACCCAGTACTTC. It yields the protein CASSELGEARETQYF. The variable domain in full, with the rest retrieved from reference TRBV2 and TRBJ2-5, is EPEVTQTPSHQVTQMGQEVILRCVPISNHLYFYWYRQILGQKVEFLVSFYNNEISEKSEIFDDQFSVERPDGSNFTLKIRSTKLEDSAMYFCASSELGEARETQYFGPGTRLLVL.

This clone was seen a few times. The J gene is TRBJ2-1, the V gene TRBV9; D unclear. Germline V gives CDR1 SGDLS, CDR2 YYNGEE. V was trimmed by 0 bases and J by 7 bases, leaving 11 bases between them. The CDR3 sequence is 14 residues long. DNA for the CDR3: TGTGCCAGCAGCGTAGCAGGCAATGTGAATGAGCAGTTCTTC. Its protein product is CASSVAGNVNEQFF.

This sequence joins TRBV28 and TRBJ1-1; 7 positions agree with TRBD1. The CDR3 extends over 14 amino acids. CDR1 and CDR2 from the germline V gene are MDHEN and SYDVKM. With V trimmed by 5 bases and J by 6 bases, 9 bases remained unmatched. This CDR3 reads CASSPGTDIPEAFF. The CDR3 nucleotides are TGTGCCAGCAGTCCCGGGACAGATATTCCTGAAGCTTTCTTT.

The chain joins TRBV11-2 to TRBJ1-1, with a weak D call TRBD1 (5 bases). Germline lookup yields CDR1 SGHAT and CDR2 FQNNGV. The V and J ends lost 4 bases and 4 bases respectively, with 13 bases between them. The CDR3 has 14 amino acids. The CDR3 sequence: CASSSQGWGTEAFF. The CDR3 coding sequence is TGTGCCAGCAGCTCCCAGGGTTGGGGCACTGAAGCTTTCTTT.

The chain combines TRBV7-9 with TRBJ2-1, with 9 bases aligning to TRBD2. The V gene's germline CDR1 is SEHNR and CDR2 FQNEAQ (reference sequence). The CDR3 is made up of 14 amino acids. The ends lost 8 bases at V and 7 bases at J; junction bases unmatched: 9. The CDR3 sequence is CASGPFSGRNEQFF. DNA of the CDR3: TGTGCCAGCGGCCCCTTTAGCGGGAGAAATGAGCAGTTCTTC.

The chain employs TRBV7-2 and TRBJ2-5; 8 bases align to TRBD1. CDR1 SGHTA and CDR2 FQGNSA come from the germline V gene. This CDR3 spans 15 amino acids. Trimming removed 6 bases from V and 5 bases from J; junction bases left unmatched: 11. CDR3 nucleotide sequence: TGTGCCAGCAGTCCAGGGGGCGCGAACGTGGAGACCCAGTACTTC. This sequence encodes CASSPGGANVETQYF.

On this clone: The sample holds other DNA sequences that translate to the same CDR3. The DNA of the CDR3 is TGTGCCAGCAGCTTAGGGCCGGGAGGCAGCACAGATACGCAGTATTTT. Amino acid sequence: CASSLGPGGSTDTQYF. V gene TRBV7-2 combines with J gene TRBJ2-3; 7 bases map to TRBD2. V gave up 1 base and J gave up 0 bases; unmatched junction bases: 4. CDR1 is SGHTA, CDR2 FQGNSA, per germline. This CDR3 has 16 amino acids.

In this sample, this clone turned up a few times. This chain uses TRBV28 with TRBJ1-2; TRBD1 aligns across 8 bases. V was pared by 6 bases and J by 3 bases, with 9 bases of the junction left unmatched. The CDR3 consists of 15 residues. CDR1 is MDHEN and CDR2 is SYDVKM in the germline V gene. This chain's CDR3 is CASRRQGALHYGYTF. CDR3 DNA: TGTGCCAGCAGGCGGCAGGGGGCCCTCCACTATGGCTACACCTTC.

This clone was recorded a few times. In DNA, the CDR3 is TGTGCCAGCAGCCCCTGGGGAGGTGGGGCAGATACGCAGTATTTT. It encodes CASSPWGGGADTQYF. The chain couples TRBV9 to TRBJ2-3, with D possibly matching TRBD2 (6 bases). Trimming took 4 bases from V and 4 from J, leaving 16 bases between them. Germline V gene sequence: CDR1 SGDLS, CDR2 YYNGEE. CDR3 length: 15 residues.

This chain links TRBV18 with TRBJ1-3; 9 positions match TRBD1. Germline trimming cut 6 bases from V and 8 bases from J; bases unmatched to any gene: 8. Germline CDR1 is KGHSH and CDR2 is LQKENI. The CDR3 sequence is 14 residues long. The CDR3 bases are TGTGCCAGCTCCCGGACAGGGGAAGAGGACACCATATATTTT. Its translation: CASSRTGEEDTIYF.

This rearrangement joins TRBV5-5 to TRBJ1-1; TRBD1 matches 9 bases. Trimming at V came to 7 bases and at J to 3 bases, leaving 7 bases not matched to a gene. The CDR3 has 14 amino acids. Germline V CDR1 and CDR2: SGHKS, YYEKEE (reference sequence). As DNA, the CDR3 is TGTGCCAGCGGACAGGGGTTTTGGGACACTGAAGCTTTCTTT. Translation: CASGQGFWDTEAFF. The full variable domain, in which reference TRBV5-5 and TRBJ1-1 provide the parts outside the CDR3, is DAGVTQSPTHLIKTRGQQVTLRCSPISGHKSVSWYQQVLGQGPQFIFQYYEKEERGRGNFPDRFSARQFPNYSSELNVNALLLGDSALYLCASGQGFWDTEAFFGQGTRLTVV.

The gene calls are TRBV11-2 and TRBJ2-5, with 10 bases aligning to TRBD1. Germline V gene sequence: CDR1 SGHAT, CDR2 FQNNGV. Trimming took 1 base from V and 7 from J; bases not matched to a gene: 3. The CDR3 runs to 14 residues. This CDR3 is CASSLGQGAGTQYF. CDR3 nucleotides: TGTGCCAGCAGCTTAGGACAGGGGGCCGGGACCCAGTACTTC.

The rearrangement joins TRBV5-1 to TRBJ2-3; 12 positions match TRBD1. Germline V gene data show CDR1 as SGHRS and CDR2 as YFSETQ. This CDR3 region has 15 residues. V lost 5 bases to trimming and J lost 4 bases; unmatched junction nucleotides: 5. CDR3 DNA sequence: TGCGCCAGCAGATGGGGGACAGGGGGCTCAGATACGCAGTATTTT. This codes for CASRWGTGGSDTQYF.

This clone was observed a few times. The chain uses TRBV6-1 and TRBJ1-2, with a possible D match to TRBD1 (6 bases). V dropped 6 bases and J dropped 8 bases, with 16 bases sitting between them. The CDR3 spans 13 residues. The germline V gene encodes CDR1 MNHNS and CDR2 SASEGT. CDR3 sequence: CASRPPSGDGYTF. In nucleotides, the CDR3 is TGTGCCAGCAGGCCTCCCTCAGGGGACGGCTACACCTTC.

This clone was seen more than once but under ten times. This chain joins TRBV30 and TRBJ2-7; TRBD1 might be the D (6 bases). This CDR3 is 13 amino acids long. V lost 2 bases to trimming and J lost 6 bases, with 14 bases between them. The germline V gene encodes CDR1 GTSNPN and CDR2 SVGIG (reference sequence). The CDR3 nucleotides are TGTGCCTGGAGTTGGCGGCAGGGGTCCGAGCAGTACTTC. Its protein is CAWSWRQGSEQYF.

The gene calls are TRBV5-1 and TRBJ2-3; TRBD2 aligns across 8 bases. CDR1 SGHRS and CDR2 YFSETQ come from the germline V gene. After removal of 0 bases from V and 4 bases from J, the junction contained 4 bases not matched to a gene. The CDR3 length is 15 residues. CDR3: CASSLAGGGSDTQYF. The CDR3 region has the DNA TGCGCCAGCAGCTTGGCCGGGGGGGGGTCAGATACGCAGTATTTT.

This rearrangement joins TRBV28 to TRBJ2-2; a weak D match, TRBD2 (6 bases). The germline V gene encodes CDR1 MDHEN and CDR2 SYDVKM. V dropped 3 bases and J dropped 4 bases, with 12 bases sitting between them. The CDR3 contains 15 residues. The CDR3 region has the DNA TGTGCCAGCAGTTTGGAGGGGAGGTCCACCGGGGAGCTGTTTTTT. Translated: CASSLEGRSTGELFF.

The V and J genes are TRBV9 and TRBJ2-2; 10 bases match TRBD2. This CDR3 spans 16 amino acids. V lost 0 bases and J lost 6; bases outside the gene matches: 5. The germline V gene encodes CDR1 SGDLS and CDR2 YYNGEE. The CDR3 nucleotides read TGTGCCAGCAGCGTAGGCCTAGCGGGAGCCCCCGGGGAGCTGTTTTTT. It yields the protein CASSVGLAGAPGELFF. Together with reference TRBV9 and TRBJ2-2, the CDR3 gives the full variable domain: DSGVTQTPKHLITATGQRVTLRCSPRSGDLSVYWYQQSLDQGLQFLIQYYNGEERAKGNILERFSAQQFPDLHSELNLSSLELGDSALYFCASSVGLAGAPGELFFGEGSRLTVL.

This chain links TRBV30 with TRBJ2-5; D possibly corresponds to TRBD2 (5 bases). The CDR3 loop spans 13 amino acids. Trimming left V 1 base short and J 3 bases short, with 9 bases between. Germline lookup yields CDR1 GTSNPN and CDR2 SVGIG (reference sequence). The CDR3 region is CAWSAGLEETQYF. DNA for the CDR3: TGTGCCTGGAGTGCGGGATTGGAAGAGACCCAGTACTTC.